The sequence of this T cell receptor (beta chain) was determined in a study of CD8 T cells in ankylosing spondylitis. The study's findings and limits: Characteristic of ankylosing spondylitis blood, it appeared, was a TCR beta motif comprising several highly homologous variants. Earlier reports found some motif variants in synovial fluid and blood in reactive arthritis.

This clonotype was detected ten times or more. Its antigen is still unknown. Via MiXCR, TCRdb re-called the 5' RACE reads, giving one row per CDR3 protein. Of fewer than 250,000 distinct CDR3 sequences in the sample, approximately 24% were seen once. Germline V gene lookup returns CDR1 SGDLS and CDR2 YYNGEE. J was trimmed by 4 bases and V by 0 bases; bases with no gene match: 4. The CDR3 is made up of 15 amino acids. The origin of this receptor is a male donor with ankylosing spondylitis or in good health (not recorded which). The sample consisted of blood, either unsorted or a sorted T cell fraction (not recorded which). V usage is TRBV9 and J usage is TRBJ2-1; TRBD2 agrees at 7 bases. DNA for the CDR3: TGTGCCAGCAGCGTAGCGGGAGGCCTTTACAATGAGCAGTTCTTC. Protein sequence: CASSVAGGLYNEQFF.